These T cell receptor beta chains were read from a single sample in a study of CD8+CD57+ T cells in acquired aplastic anemia. TCRdb independently ran MiXCR on the reads; one entry per CDR3 protein. The repertoire holds fewer than 250,000 distinct CDR3 sequences, with 45% to 50% as singletons. The sequenced material came from sorted CD4+, CD8+, or CD8+CD57+ T cells (not recorded which) from PBMCs. These receptors were obtained from a human donor with aplastic anemia. CDR3s include the opening cysteine and the closing phenylalanine or tryptophan.

v_call	j_call	cdr3_aa
TRBV7-3	TRBJ2-5	CASSLSAGTQYF
TRBV7-2	TRBJ1-6	CASSRVGTGGSPLHF
TRBV27	TRBJ1-1	CASSRSGTGLKGAFF
TRBV20-1	TRBJ2-1	CSARDFLKAGVSYNEQFF
TRBV4-3	TRBJ1-5	CASSQDFGTGMSQPQHF
TRBV7-3	TRBJ2-7	CASSLNGEFYEQYF
TRBV20-1	TRBJ2-7	CSALADRENEQYF
TRBV19	TRBJ2-7	CASSRPGMVDEQYF
TRBV12-5	TRBJ1-1	CASGWGGVNTEAFF
TRBV20-1	TRBJ2-1	CSARDLAVDNEQFF
TRBV6-1	TRBJ1-1	CASSESLEMNTEAFF
TRBV6-2/TRBV6-3	TRBJ1-1	CASAALAYNTEAFF
TRBV7-9	TRBJ1-1	CASSPATGRNTEAFF
TRBV2	TRBJ2-3	CASTGATDTQYF
TRBV5-1	TRBJ2-3	CASSQTLAPSTDTQYF
TRBV7-9	TRBJ2-4	CASSLAEGRTKNIQYF
TRBV3-1	TRBJ2-5	CASSQDALGEAWETQYF
TRBV6-5	TRBJ1-1	CASHRGIGTEAFF
TRBV12-3/TRBV12-4	TRBJ1-6	CASRPGQRNSPLHF
TRBV11-2	TRBJ2-7	CASSLETGGLYEQYF
TRBV7-9	TRBJ2-3	CASSRSSSGFLDTQYF
TRBV7-2	TRBJ1-2	CASSLGDRGHGYTF